What follows describes a single T cell receptor (beta chain). Its antigen is still unknown. The sample belongs to a study of regulatory dendritic cells for organ transplantation. Regarding the study as a whole: Naive T cells showed high diversity, memory cells less, memory CD8+ least. Alloreactive memory CD8+ T cell pools varied considerably between individuals.

The method was immunoSEQ multiplex PCR; TCRdb's version includes in-frame clones alone and lacks a portion of them. The sample carries more than 10,000 clones, about three fifths recorded once. Sorted subsets were CFSE-labeled and cultured approximately 5 days with allogeneic dendritic cells. CD4+ or CD8+ T cells were sorted as naive CD45RA+ or memory CD45RO+. The CDR3 runs 14 residues. Trimming took 6 bases from V and 3 from J, leaving 11 bases between them. Germline V gene sequence: CDR1 LNHDA, CDR2 SQIVND (reference sequence). Sequencing input: naive CD8+ T cells from blood cultured with dendritic cells. Subset denoted: CD45RA+ naive T cells. This sequence was found in a human donor in good health. This chain links TRBV19 with TRBJ2-2; D may be TRBD1 (6 bases). The CDR3 reads CASRWSGDTGELFF. DNA of the CDR3: TGTGCCAGTAGGTGGTCAGGGGACACCGGGGAGCTGTTTTTT.